These 15 T cell receptor beta chains originate from one sample sequenced in a study of T cell changes during pregnancy in multiple sclerosis. Only in-frame clones appear in the TCRdb table, and some are missing; sequencing was by immunoSEQ multiplex PCR. The sample consists of over 50,000 clones, about 92% of them appearing once. This material consisted of CD4+ T cells from peripheral blood mononuclear cells, taken after pregnancy. These receptors were collected from a female donor with multiple sclerosis, enrolled in a pregnancy study.

The chain uses TRBV30 and TRBJ1-6; D might be TRBD1 (5 bases). Trimming removed 0 bases at V and 7 bases at J, with 10 bases between. Germline loops: CDR1 GTSNPN, CDR2 SVGIG (reference sequence). CDR3 length: 14 residues. As DNA, the CDR3 is TGTGCCTGGAGTGTAGATTCAGGGAATTCACCCCTCCACTTT. Residues: CAWSVDSGNSPLHF.

The chain recombines TRBV19 with TRBJ2-1, with D unresolved. This CDR3 has 13 amino acids. Germline V gives CDR1 LNHDA, CDR2 SQIVND (reference sequence). V dropped 5 bases and J dropped 7 bases, with 12 bases sitting between them. CDR3 amino acids: CASSARTGNEQFF. In DNA form, the CDR3 reads TGTGCCAGTAGTGCGAGAACGGGTAATGAGCAGTTCTTC.

The V and J genes are TRBV5-8 and TRBJ1-2, with 7 bases matching TRBD1. Unmatched junction bases numbered 7, after V lost 3 bases and J lost 2 bases. CDR1 and CDR2 (germline): SGHTS, YDEGEE. The CDR3 runs to 15 residues. The CDR3 DNA sequence: TGTGCCAGCAGCTACACCGGGACAGTCAACTATGGCTACACCTTC. It specifies CASSYTGTVNYGYTF.

The chain is built from TRBV6-5 and TRBJ1-1, with D possibly matching TRBD1 (6 bases). Germline values: CDR1 MNHEY, CDR2 SVGAGI. This CDR3 has 13 residues. Trimming pared 5 bases from V and 6 bases from J, leaving 13 bases between. The CDR3: CASSTRDKAEAFF. CDR3 in DNA: TGTGCCAGCAGTACTCGGGACAAAGCTGAAGCTTTCTTT.

The V and J genes are TRBV6-6 and TRBJ1-1; no firm D call. The CDR3 contains 12 residues. The germline V gene encodes CDR1 MNHNY and CDR2 SVGAGI (reference sequence). The V gene lost 2 bases and the J gene lost 4 bases, with 5 bases spanning the gap. The CDR3: CASSYRVTEAFF. CDR3 nucleotides: TGTGCCAGCAGTTACCGTGTCACTGAAGCTTTCTTT.

The chain uses TRBV28 and TRBJ2-1; possibly TRBD2 for D (6 bases). The CDR3 covers 14 residues. Germline V gene data show CDR1 as MDHEN and CDR2 as SYDVKM. Trimming shortened V by 6 bases and J by 2 bases, and 11 bases separated the two germline ends. CDR3 loop: CASRAPGAYNEQFF. The CDR3 DNA is TGTGCCAGCAGGGCTCCGGGAGCCTACAATGAGCAGTTCTTC.

This sequence joins TRBV5-4 and TRBJ1-2; 7 bases are shared with TRBD1. The CDR3 is made up of 15 amino acids. Trimming at V came to 2 bases and at J to 7 bases, leaving 11 bases not matched to a gene. Germline V gives CDR1 SGHNT, CDR2 YYREEE (reference sequence). CDR3 loop: CASSLGQAQASGYTF. CDR3 sequence (DNA): TGTGCCAGCAGCTTAGGACAGGCCCAAGCCAGTGGCTACACCTTC.

The chain uses TRBV4-1 and TRBJ2-2; 7 nucleotides line up with TRBD1. Trimming at V came to 4 bases and at J to 6 bases, leaving 5 bases not matched to a gene. The CDR3 has 14 residues. Germline V gene lookup returns CDR1 MGHRA and CDR2 YSYEKL. The CDR3, as DNA: TGCGCCAGCAGCCTGCGACAGGGCTCCGGGGAGCTGTTTTTT. Translation: CASSLRQGSGELFF.

The chain links TRBV5-5 to TRBJ2-5; 8 nucleotides align to TRBD1. Germline V lookup: CDR1 SGHKS, CDR2 YYEKEE (reference sequence). This CDR3 spans 18 amino acids. The junction had 13 bases not matched to a gene; V was cut back by 0 bases and J by 3 bases. The CDR3 loop reads CASSLVRADRVVEETQYF. CDR3 in DNA: TGTGCCAGCAGCTTGGTGCGGGCGGACAGGGTGGTCGAAGAGACCCAGTACTTC.

This chain joins TRBV5-6 and TRBJ2-2, with 8 bases matching TRBD2. Germline-derived CDR1 and CDR2 are SGHDT and YYEEEE. V lost 2 bases to trimming and J lost 3 bases; unmatched junction nucleotides: 9. This CDR3 region has 17 residues. CDR3 protein: CASSLSSSGSYTGELFF. The CDR3 coding sequence is TGTGCCAGCAGCTTATCGTCCAGCGGGAGTTACACCGGGGAGCTGTTTTTT. The complete variable domain, with remaining parts taken from reference TRBV5-6 and TRBJ2-2, reads DAGVTQSPTHLIKTRGQQVTLRCSPKSGHDTVSWYQQALGQGPQFIFQYYEEEERQRGNFPDRFSGHQFPNYSSELNVNALLLGDSALYLCASSLSSSGSYTGELFFGEGSRLTVL.

The chain uses TRBV19 and TRBJ2-3; D call uncertain. The CDR3 consists of 16 residues. Deletions cut 5 bases from V and 2 bases from J, with 17 bases between. Germline V gene sequence: CDR1 LNHDA, CDR2 SQIVND (reference sequence). The CDR3 loop reads CASSPRQNSFTDTQYF. CDR3 sequence (DNA): TGTGCCAGTAGTCCACGACAAAATTCCTTCACAGATACGCAGTATTTT.

The V and J genes are TRBV5-8 and TRBJ2-1; TRBD2 aligns across 14 bases. From germline, CDR1 is SGHTS and CDR2 YDEGEE. This CDR3 is 18 amino acids long. V shed 4 bases, J shed 4 bases, and the junction held 10 bases outside the gene matches. CDR3 sequence reads: CASSQTSGRALRYNEQFF. The CDR3 region has the DNA TGTGCCAGCAGCCAGACTAGCGGGAGGGCCTTAAGGTACAATGAGCAGTTCTTC.

The chain has TRBV27 and TRBJ1-1; the D is unclear. CDR1 and CDR2 from the germline V gene are MNHEY and SMNVEV (reference sequence). Trimming cost V 4 bases and J 1 base, with 7 bases left between them. The CDR3 totals 13 residues. The CDR3 spells CASSSRQNTEAFF. CDR3 bases: TGTGCCAGCAGTTCCCGACAGAACACTGAAGCTTTCTTT.

This clone appeared a few times. V is TRBV5-5 and J is TRBJ2-7, with 9 bases identical to TRBD2. This CDR3 comprises 17 residues. Germline values: CDR1 SGHKS, CDR2 YYEKEE (reference sequence). Trimming took 3 bases from V and 7 from J; bases not matched to a gene: 17. CDR3 protein: CASSSTLAKRGAGEQYF. CDR3 DNA sequence: TGTGCCAGCAGCTCAACGTTGGCTAAGCGGGGGGCGGGTGAGCAGTACTTC.

The V call is TRBV5-4, the J call TRBJ1-3, with 8 positions matching TRBD1. Germline CDR1 is SGHNT and CDR2 is YYREEE (reference sequence). Trimming cost V 2 bases and J 0 bases; bases outside gene matches: 4. The CDR3 is 16 residues long. CDR3 in amino acids: CASSFAGGASGNTIYF. CDR3 nucleotide sequence: TGTGCCAGCAGCTTTGCAGGGGGCGCCTCTGGAAACACCATATATTTT.